Each of the 27 T cell receptor beta chains below was sequenced from the same sample in a study of T-cell memory formation after mild COVID-19. Each CDR3 protein is one row after TCRdb ran MiXCR on the 5' RACE reads. The top ten hold roughly 21% of the sample, which has around 390,000 distinct CDR3 sequences, roughly 15% seen once. The material sequenced was PBMCs or a T cell subset sorted from them (not recorded which). The receptors were gathered from a man aged 18 to 29 who had mild COVID-19 (a few samples of this study predate the infection). Cell type and time point are not known.

The V and J genes are TRBV27 and TRBJ2-1, with D unclear. This CDR3 contains 13 residues. V was trimmed by 6 bases and J by 4 bases, leaving 10 bases between them. CDR1 is MNHEY and CDR2 is SMNVEV in the germline V gene (reference sequence). As DNA, the CDR3 is TGTGCCAGCAGCCTTAACGAGTACAATGAGCAGTTCTTC. It is translated as CASSLNEYNEQFF.

In its sample, this clonotype was seen once. The J gene is TRBJ1-2, the V gene TRBV11-2; tentative D call: TRBD1 (6 bases). This CDR3 is built from 15 residues. V lost 5 bases and J 5 bases, leaving 18 bases between the germline ends. Germline lookup yields CDR1 SGHAT and CDR2 FQNNGV. DNA of the CDR3: TGTGCCAGCAGCGACCTTAAAACAGGGTTTTATGGCTACACCTTC. Amino acid sequence: CASSDLKTGFYGYTF. The full variable domain, its missing parts supplied by reference TRBV11-2 and TRBJ1-2, is EAGVAQSPRYKIIEKRQSVAFWCNPISGHATLYWYQQILGQGPKLLIQFQNNGVVDDSQLPKDRFSAERLKGVDSTLKIQPAKLEDSAVYLCASSDLKTGFYGYTFGSGTRLTVV.

The rearrangement uses TRBV10-3 and TRBJ1-5; 7 bases are a match to TRBD1. The germline V gene has CDR1 ENHRY and CDR2 SYGVKD. V dropped 4 bases and J dropped 4; count of bases not matched to a gene: 4. The CDR3 covers 14 residues. CDR3 sequence (DNA): TGTGCCATCAGTGGGACAGGAGGAAATCAGCCCCAGCATTTT. Translated: CAISGTGGNQPQHF.

This clonotype occurred many times. The J gene is TRBJ2-2, the V gene TRBV29-1; D may be TRBD1 (6 bases). Between the trimmed V and J ends, which lost 6 bases and 2 bases, there was a span of 13 bases. The CDR3 runs to 14 residues. Germline loops: CDR1 SQVTM, CDR2 ANQGSEA. The CDR3 loop reads CSVLRDTNTGELFF. CDR3 coding DNA: TGCAGCGTCCTCCGGGACACCAACACCGGGGAGCTGTTTTTT.

A few counts support this clonotype. V and J are TRBV6-2 or TRBV6-3 and TRBJ2-7, with a tentative D call TRBD1 (5 bases). The CDR3 runs to 13 residues. V gave up 6 bases and J gave up 3 bases, with 12 bases separating them. From germline, CDR1 is MNHEY and CDR2 SVGEGT. CDR3 loop: CASRPSTGYEQYV. Here the CDR3 DNA reads TGTGCCAGCAGGCCCTCCACAGGCTACGAGCAGTACGTC.

This clonotype was seen a handful of times. The chain joins TRBV24-1 to TRBJ2-5; the D is unclear. The CDR3 totals 15 residues. Trimming removed 0 bases from V and 0 bases from J, with 7 bases in between. Germline V gene lookup returns CDR1 KGHDR and CDR2 SFDVKD. CDR3 sequence reads: CATSDLANNQETQYF. The CDR3 nucleotides read TGTGCCACCAGTGATTTGGCGAACAACCAAGAGACCCAGTACTTC.

This clonotype was observed many times. J is TRBJ1-6 and V is TRBV12-3 or TRBV12-4; D unresolved. The CDR3 length is 14 residues. V lost 6 bases and J 9 bases, leaving 15 bases between the germline ends. The CDR3 nucleotides read TGTGCCAGCAGCTATGACCCATTGGGTTCACCCCTCCACTTT. Encoded protein: CASSYDPLGSPLHF.

This clonotype came up a few times. The chain uses TRBV20-1 and TRBJ2-1, with D uncertain. This CDR3 contains 12 residues. The V end was cut by 5 bases, the J end by 5 bases, with 10 bases between. Germline values: CDR1 DFQATT, CDR2 SNEGSKA (reference sequence). This chain's CDR3 is CSAPPQHNEQFF. CDR3 DNA: TGCAGTGCTCCCCCGCAGCACAATGAGCAGTTCTTC.

This clonotype turned up a few times. This chain links TRBV6-1 with TRBJ1-5; D is unclear. V lost 6 bases to trimming and J lost 4 bases, with 10 bases between them. Per the germline V gene, CDR1 is MNHNS and CDR2 is SASEGT. The CDR3 runs to 13 residues. For the CDR3, the DNA is TGTGCCAGCAGGTGGGAAGGGAATCAGCCCCAGCATTTT. It is translated as CASRWEGNQPQHF.

The rearrangement links TRBV4-3 to TRBJ1-2; tentative D call: TRBD1 (5 bases). Deletions cut 0 bases from V and 4 bases from J, with 12 bases between. The CDR3 totals 15 residues. Germline V CDR1 and CDR2: LGHNA, YSLEER. Here the CDR3 reads CASSQETFGGYGYTF. The CDR3 region has the DNA TGCGCCAGCAGCCAAGAAACGTTTGGGGGCTATGGCTACACCTTC.

Only a few counts were recorded for this clonotype. The chain couples TRBV3-1 to TRBJ2-7, with D perhaps matching TRBD2 (5 bases). Trimming cost V 3 bases and J 2 bases, with 8 bases left between them. CDR1 is LGHDT and CDR2 is YNNKEL in the germline V gene (reference sequence). The length of the CDR3 is 13 residues. CDR3 loop: CASSHGNPYEQYF. CDR3 nucleotide sequence: TGTGCCAGCAGCCACGGGAACCCCTACGAGCAGTACTTC.

The chain is built from TRBV7-2 and TRBJ2-1; 11 bases align to TRBD2. Germline loops: CDR1 SGHTA, CDR2 FQGNSA. J lost 9 bases, V lost 6 bases, and 10 bases had no gene match. This CDR3 spans 15 amino acids. The CDR3 sequence: CASRPLAGGVGEQFF. The CDR3 DNA follows: TGTGCCAGCAGACCGCTAGCGGGGGGCGTGGGTGAGCAGTTCTTC.

This rearrangement joins TRBV7-2 to TRBJ2-3, with D unclear. The germline gives CDR1 SGHTA, CDR2 FQGNSA. Deletions cut 1 base from V and 4 bases from J, with 9 bases between. The CDR3 is 14 residues long. The chain's CDR3 is CASSLGLTPDTQYF. The CDR3 nucleotides read TGTGCCAGCAGCTTAGGCCTAACCCCAGATACGCAGTATTTT.

The table lists this clonotype with a few counts. The genes are TRBV29-1 and TRBJ1-1; the D gene is possibly TRBD1 (5 bases). The V gene lost 6 bases and the J gene lost 2 bases, with 10 bases spanning the gap. Germline CDR1 SQVTM, CDR2 ANQGSEA. This CDR3 spans 12 amino acids. CDR3 nucleotides: TGCAGCGTGACAGAAATCAACACTGAAGCTTTCTTT. This sequence encodes CSVTEINTEAFF.

This clonotype was detected ten times or more. The chain is built from TRBV20-1 and TRBJ2-5; 8 bases match TRBD2. Looked up from germline, CDR1 is DFQATT and CDR2 is SNEGSKA (reference sequence). Trimming at V came to 5 bases and at J to 2 bases, leaving 7 bases not matched to a gene. This CDR3 comprises 14 residues. Written as DNA, the CDR3 is TGCAGTGCTCCGCGGGGGGCCAGGCAAGAGACCCAGTACTTC. It translates to CSAPRGARQETQYF.

The CDR3 loop reads CSAPLVSQGGEQYF. Here the CDR3 DNA reads TGCAGTGCTCCCCTGGTATCGCAGGGGGGTGAGCAGTACTTC. The rearrangement joins TRBV20-1 to TRBJ2-7; perhaps TRBD1 as D (7 bases). CDR1 DFQATT and CDR2 SNEGSKA come from the germline V gene (reference sequence). V gave up 5 bases and J gave up 7 bases, with 21 bases separating them. The CDR3 sequence is 14 residues long.

A few counts support this clonotype. The chain uses TRBV12-3 or TRBV12-4 and TRBJ1-1; D uncertain. V gave up 7 bases and J gave up 1 base, with 13 bases separating them. The CDR3 is 14 residues long. As DNA, the CDR3 is TGTGCCAGCAAAATGTGGCGCGGGAACACTGAAGCTTTCTTT. Its protein is CASKMWRGNTEAFF.

This chain links TRBV5-1 with TRBJ1-2; 9 bases are a match to TRBD1. The CDR3 totals 18 residues. With 4 bases clipped from V and 5 bases from J, the junction kept 18 bases outside the gene matches. The V gene's germline CDR1 is SGHRS and CDR2 YFSETQ. The DNA for the CDR3 is TGCGCCAGCAGCGCCCTACCGTCAGAGGGACAGGGATGGTATGGCTACACCTTC. This sequence encodes CASSALPSEGQGWYGYTF.

There are many counts of this clonotype. The V call is TRBV5-1, the J call TRBJ2-3; D gene unclear. The CDR3 consists of 14 residues. Trimming cost V 4 bases and J 6 bases, with 15 bases left between them. Germline loops: CDR1 SGHRS, CDR2 YFSETQ. CDR3 in amino acids: CASSPLLPKDTQYF. CDR3 coding DNA: TGCGCCAGCAGCCCCTTGTTGCCCAAGGATACGCAGTATTTT.

In this sample, this clonotype turned up a few times. This chain joins TRBV24-1 and TRBJ2-3; possibly TRBD2 for D (5 bases). The CDR3 has 16 amino acids. Germline CDR1 and CDR2: KGHDR and SFDVKD. The V end lost 2 bases, the J end lost 2 bases, and 13 bases lay between the germline ends. CDR3 sequence: CATSDSGSGYTDTQYF. The DNA for the CDR3 is TGTGCCACCAGTGATTCGGGGAGCGGATACACAGATACGCAGTATTTT.

This chain joins TRBV7-8 and TRBJ1-1; D might be TRBD1 (5 bases). The CDR3 is made up of 16 amino acids. The V gene lost 1 base and the J gene lost 0 bases, with 12 bases spanning the gap. CDR1 SGHVS and CDR2 FQNEAQ come from the germline V gene. In DNA, the CDR3 is TGTGCCAGCAGCTTAGTCGGGGGGTGGATGAACACTGAAGCTTTCTTT. Protein: CASSLVGGWMNTEAFF. Drawing the rest from reference TRBV7-8 and TRBJ1-1, the complete variable domain is GAGVSQSPRYKVAKRGQDVALRCDPISGHVSLFWYQQALGQGPEFLTYFQNEAQLDKSGLPSDRFFAERPEGSVSTLKIQRTQQEDSAVYLCASSLVGGWMNTEAFFGQGTRLTVV.

This rearrangement joins TRBV5-1 to TRBJ1-1, with D maybe TRBD1 (6 bases). The V gene's germline CDR1 is SGHRS and CDR2 YFSETQ. The CDR3 has 14 amino acids. V was cut by 2 bases and J by 4 bases, with 12 bases left in between. CDR3 sequence: CASSLHREGTEAFF. In nucleotides, the CDR3 is TGCGCCAGCAGCTTACACAGGGAGGGCACTGAAGCTTTCTTT.

The chain uses TRBV12-3 or TRBV12-4 and TRBJ2-3, with 9 nucleotides matching TRBD2. The CDR3 has 15 residues. The junction had 5 bases not matched to a gene; V was cut back by 5 bases and J by 2 bases. This CDR3 is CASSALAGVTDTQYF. CDR3 coding DNA: TGTGCCAGCAGTGCCTTAGCGGGGGTCACAGATACGCAGTATTTT.

The chain uses TRBV5-4 and TRBJ2-1; D may be TRBD2 (7 bases). V was cut by 4 bases and J by 6 bases, with 20 bases left in between. The germline V gene encodes CDR1 SGHNT and CDR2 YYREEE (reference sequence). The length of the CDR3 is 16 residues. CDR3 sequence: CASSPTGGGAVNEQFF. Here the CDR3 DNA reads TGTGCCAGCAGCCCGACGGGCGGGGGCGCCGTCAATGAGCAGTTCTTC.

The gene calls are TRBV28 and TRBJ2-3; D is uncertain. Germline assignment: CDR1 MDHEN and CDR2 SYDVKM. The CDR3 is made up of 15 amino acids. Trimming cost V 5 bases and J 2 bases, with 14 bases left between them. DNA for the CDR3: TGTGCCAGCAGTCCCCGATTTACCCTCACAGATACGCAGTATTTT. It yields the protein CASSPRFTLTDTQYF.

This clonotype was found many times. The chain uses TRBV2 and TRBJ2-2; 7 positions match TRBD1. The germline CDR1 and CDR2 sequences are SNHLY and FYNNEI. Trimming took 8 bases from V and 5 from J; bases not matched to a gene: 11. The CDR3 has 15 residues. The CDR3 region is CASQGDSAFTGELFF. In DNA, the CDR3 is TGTGCCAGCCAGGGGGACAGTGCCTTTACCGGGGAGCTGTTTTTT.

This clonotype occurred a few times. The chain is built from TRBV20-1 and TRBJ1-2; D unresolved. V was cut by 5 bases and J by 4 bases, with 14 bases left in between. The CDR3 consists of 13 residues. The germline gives CDR1 DFQATT, CDR2 SNEGSKA (reference sequence). CDR3 sequence (DNA): TGCAGTGCTGAACGGAACAGTGGCTATGGCTACACCTTC. This gives the protein CSAERNSGYGYTF.